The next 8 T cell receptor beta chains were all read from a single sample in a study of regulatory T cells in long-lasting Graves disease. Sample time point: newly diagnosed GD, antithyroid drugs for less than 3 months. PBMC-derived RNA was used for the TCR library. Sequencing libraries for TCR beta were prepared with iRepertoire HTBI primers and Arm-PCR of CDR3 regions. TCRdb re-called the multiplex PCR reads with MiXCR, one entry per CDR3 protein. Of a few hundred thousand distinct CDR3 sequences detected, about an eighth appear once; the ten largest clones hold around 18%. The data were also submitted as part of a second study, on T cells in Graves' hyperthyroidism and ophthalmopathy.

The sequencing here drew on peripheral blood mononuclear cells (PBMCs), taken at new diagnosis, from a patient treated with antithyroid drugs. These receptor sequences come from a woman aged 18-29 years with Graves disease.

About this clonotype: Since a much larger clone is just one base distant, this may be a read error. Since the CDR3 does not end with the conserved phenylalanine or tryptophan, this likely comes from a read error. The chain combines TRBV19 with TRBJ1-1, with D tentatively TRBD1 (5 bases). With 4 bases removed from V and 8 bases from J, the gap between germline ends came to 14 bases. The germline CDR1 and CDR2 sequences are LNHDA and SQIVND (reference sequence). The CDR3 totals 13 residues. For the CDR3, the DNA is TGTGCCAGTAGTACAAGCGGGGCAGTAGAAGCTTTCTCT. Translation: CASSTSGAVEAFS.

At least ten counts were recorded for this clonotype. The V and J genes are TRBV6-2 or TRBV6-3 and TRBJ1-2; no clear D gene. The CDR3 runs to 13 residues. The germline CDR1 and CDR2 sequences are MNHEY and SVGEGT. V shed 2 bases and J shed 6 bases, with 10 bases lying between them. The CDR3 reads CASSYGEADGYTF. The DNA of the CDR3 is TGTGCCAGCAGTTACGGGGAGGCAGATGGCTACACCTTC.

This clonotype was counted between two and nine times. CDR3 sequence (DNA): TGTGCCTGGAGTTTATCACAGGATTACGAGCAGTACGTC. Translation: CAWSLSQDYEQYV. The chain links TRBV30 to TRBJ2-7, with D tentatively TRBD1 (5 bases). Trimming took 2 bases from V and 4 from J, leaving 12 bases between them. Germline V gives CDR1 GTSNPN, CDR2 SVGIG (reference sequence). This CDR3 has 13 residues.

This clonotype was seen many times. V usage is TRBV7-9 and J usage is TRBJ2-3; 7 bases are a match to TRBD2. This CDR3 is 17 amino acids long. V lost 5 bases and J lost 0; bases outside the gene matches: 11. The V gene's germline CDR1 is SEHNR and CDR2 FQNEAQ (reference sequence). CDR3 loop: CASSRGDSGPSTDTQYF. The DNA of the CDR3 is TGTGCCAGCAGCCGGGGTGATAGCGGGCCTAGCACAGATACGCAGTATTTT.

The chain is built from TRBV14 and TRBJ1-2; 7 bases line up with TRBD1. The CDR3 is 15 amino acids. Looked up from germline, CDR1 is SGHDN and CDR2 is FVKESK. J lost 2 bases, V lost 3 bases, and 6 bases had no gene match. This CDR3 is CASSHIQGFNYGYTF. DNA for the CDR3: TGTGCCAGCAGCCATATACAGGGGTTCAACTATGGCTACACCTTC.

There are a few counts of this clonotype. CDR3 in DNA: TGTGCCAGCAGTTTATCTGGTTTGTGGGTGACTACGGAGACCCAGTACTTC. Its translation is CASSLSGLWVTTETQYF. This rearrangement joins TRBV27 to TRBJ2-5; possible D gene TRBD2, 5 bases. CDR3 size: 17 residues. Trimming left V 0 bases short and J 5 bases short, with 19 bases between. Germline CDR1 is MNHEY and CDR2 is SMNVEV (reference sequence).

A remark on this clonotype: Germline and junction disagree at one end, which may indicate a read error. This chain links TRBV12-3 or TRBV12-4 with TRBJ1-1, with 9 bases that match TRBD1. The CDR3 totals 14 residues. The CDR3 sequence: CAGSLGTGNTEAFF. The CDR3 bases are TGTGCCGGCAGTTTGGGGACAGGGAACACTGAAGCTTTCTTC.

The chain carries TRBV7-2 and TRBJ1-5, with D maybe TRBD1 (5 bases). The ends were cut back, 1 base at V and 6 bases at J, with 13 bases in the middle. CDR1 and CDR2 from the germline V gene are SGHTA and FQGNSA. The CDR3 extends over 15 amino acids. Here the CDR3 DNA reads TGTGCCAGCAGCTTAGAGTTCGGGGCAGCTCAGCCCCAGCATTTT. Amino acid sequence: CASSLEFGAAQPQHF.